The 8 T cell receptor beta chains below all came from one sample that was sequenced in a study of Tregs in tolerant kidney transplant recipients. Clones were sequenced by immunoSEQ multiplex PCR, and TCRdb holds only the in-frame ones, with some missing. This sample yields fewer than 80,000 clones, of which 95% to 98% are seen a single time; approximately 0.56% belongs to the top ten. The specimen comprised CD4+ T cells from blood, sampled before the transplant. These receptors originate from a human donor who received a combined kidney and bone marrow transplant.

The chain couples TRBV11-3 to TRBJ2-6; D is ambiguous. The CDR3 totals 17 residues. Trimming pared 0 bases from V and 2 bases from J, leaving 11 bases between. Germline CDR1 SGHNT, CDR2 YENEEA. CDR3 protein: CASSLEITPTGANVLTF. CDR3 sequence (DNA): TGTGCCAGCAGCTTAGAAATTACCCCTACTGGGGCCAACGTCCTGACTTTC.

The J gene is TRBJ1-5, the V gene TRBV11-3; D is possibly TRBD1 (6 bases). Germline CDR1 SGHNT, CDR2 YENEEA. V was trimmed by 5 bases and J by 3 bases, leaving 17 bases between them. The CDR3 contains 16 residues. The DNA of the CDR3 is TGTGCCAGCAGCCCCTACCGTTCAGGGGTCAATCAGCCCCAGCATTTT. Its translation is CASSPYRSGVNQPQHF.

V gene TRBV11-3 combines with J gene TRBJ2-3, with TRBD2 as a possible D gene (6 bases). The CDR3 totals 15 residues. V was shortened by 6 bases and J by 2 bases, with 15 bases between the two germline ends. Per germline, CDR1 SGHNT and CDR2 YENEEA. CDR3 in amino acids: CASREGRTLTDTQYF. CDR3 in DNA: TGTGCCAGCAGAGAAGGGAGGACCCTCACAGATACGCAGTATTTT.

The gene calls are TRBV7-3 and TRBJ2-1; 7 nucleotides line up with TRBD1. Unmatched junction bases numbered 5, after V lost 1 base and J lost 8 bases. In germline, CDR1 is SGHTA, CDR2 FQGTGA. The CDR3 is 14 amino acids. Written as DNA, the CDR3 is TGTGCCAGCAGCTTAATGGCCACAGGGGATGAGCAGTTCTTC. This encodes CASSLMATGDEQFF.

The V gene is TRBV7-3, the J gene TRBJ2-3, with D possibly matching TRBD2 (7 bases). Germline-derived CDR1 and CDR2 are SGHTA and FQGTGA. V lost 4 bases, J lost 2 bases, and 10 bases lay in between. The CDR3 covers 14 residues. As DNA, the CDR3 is TGTGCCAGCAGCTGGGGGGGGGCCACAGATACGCAGTATTTT. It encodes CASSWGGATDTQYF.

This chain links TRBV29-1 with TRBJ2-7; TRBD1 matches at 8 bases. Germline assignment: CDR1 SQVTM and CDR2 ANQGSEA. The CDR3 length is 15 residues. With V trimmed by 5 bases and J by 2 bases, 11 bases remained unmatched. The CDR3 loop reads CSVQSPGQVAYEQYF. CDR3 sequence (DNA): TGCAGCGTTCAAAGCCCGGGACAGGTCGCCTACGAGCAGTACTTC.

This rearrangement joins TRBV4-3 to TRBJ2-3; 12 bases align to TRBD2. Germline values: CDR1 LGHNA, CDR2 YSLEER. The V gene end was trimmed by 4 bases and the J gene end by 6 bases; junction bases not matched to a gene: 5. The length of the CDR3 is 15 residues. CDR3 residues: CASSRASGGVDTQYF. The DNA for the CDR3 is TGCGCCAGCAGCCGGGCTAGCGGGGGGGTGGATACGCAGTATTTT.

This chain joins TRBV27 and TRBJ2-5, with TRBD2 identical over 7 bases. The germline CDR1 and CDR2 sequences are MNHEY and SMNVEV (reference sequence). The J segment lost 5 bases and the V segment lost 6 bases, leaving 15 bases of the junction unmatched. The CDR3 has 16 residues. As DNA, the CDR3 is TGTGCCAGCAGACCACTTGGGAGGGAGGGCCTGGAGACCCAGTACTTC. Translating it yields CASRPLGREGLETQYF.